This TCR beta chain was recovered during a study of shared clonotypes between healthy human individuals. A few counts support this clone. The CDR3 loop spans 16 amino acids. Trimming took off 0 bases at V and 0 bases at J, with 11 bases between the two ends. The germline CDR1 and CDR2 sequences are SGHRS and YFSETQ. Assay: immunoSEQ multiplex PCR; the TCRdb copy retains only in-frame clones and omits some. This sample has hundreds of thousands of clones, with around 78% found just once. V and J are TRBV5-1 and TRBJ2-3, with D possibly being TRBD1 or TRBD2 (5 bases each). The source of this sequence is a woman aged 25 to 39 in good health. Sequenced input: memory CD4+ T cells sorted from blood. The subset: CD45RA-negative fraction. The CDR3 loop reads CASSLANGASTDTQYF. The CDR3 DNA reads as TGCGCCAGCAGCTTGGCCAACGGGGCAAGCACAGATACGCAGTATTTT.